A single sample gave rise to the 14 T cell receptor beta chains below, sequenced in a study of graft-versus-host responses after intestinal transplantation. Their specific antigens are unknown. Sequencing used immunoSEQ multiplex PCR; TCRdb keeps in-frame clones, though not all of them. Here the sample spans about 100,000 clones, roughly 87% being singletons. The material sequenced was unstimulated CD4+ T cells sorted from spleen or lymph node cells, taken before transplant. These receptors came from a human donor who was the organ donor for an intestinal transplant.

The chain links TRBV10-2 to TRBJ2-7; a weak D match, TRBD1 (6 bases). V gave up 2 bases and J gave up 4 bases, with 9 bases separating them. The germline V gene has CDR1 WSHSY and CDR2 SAAADI. The CDR3 covers 13 residues. CDR3 coding DNA: TGCGCCAGCAGTGAGATTAGGGGGTACGAGCAGTACTTC. Translating it yields CASSEIRGYEQYF.

This chain joins TRBV25-1 and TRBJ2-3; 10 nucleotides agree with TRBD2. The V segment lost 6 bases and the J segment 2 bases; nucleotides outside the gene matches: 5. Looked up from germline, CDR1 is MGHDK and CDR2 is SYGVNS. The CDR3 has 15 amino acids. CDR3 protein: CASRSGGVLTDTQYF. CDR3 bases: TGTGCCAGCAGAAGCGGGGGGGTCCTCACAGATACGCAGTATTTT. The full variable domain, in which reference TRBV25-1 and TRBJ2-3 provide the parts outside the CDR3, is EADIYQTPRYLVIGTGKKITLECSQTMGHDKMYWYQQDPGMELHLIHYSYGVNSTEKGDLSSESTVSRIRTEHFPLTLESARPSHTSQYLCASRSGGVLTDTQYFGPGTRLTVL.

This chain uses TRBV10-3 with TRBJ1-4; 7 nucleotides line up with TRBD1. The CDR3 spans 16 residues. The V and J ends lost 4 bases and 1 base, in that order; junction bases with no gene match: 6. Per the germline V gene, CDR1 is ENHRY and CDR2 is SYGVKD. This CDR3 is CAISGDRGGTNEKLFF. The CDR3 DNA reads TGTGCCATCAGTGGGGACAGAGGGGGAACTAATGAAAAACTGTTTTTT.

The V call is TRBV5-1, the J call TRBJ2-3; D gene ambiguous. V was clipped by 7 bases and J by 2 bases, with 14 bases between them. The CDR3 is 14 amino acids. Looked up from germline, CDR1 is SGHRS and CDR2 is YFSETQ. For the CDR3, the DNA is TGCGCCAGCTCATTACGGACGATCACAGATACGCAGTATTTT. Its translation is CASSLRTITDTQYF.

The rearrangement links TRBV2 to TRBJ2-1; D is unclear. The length of the CDR3 is 15 residues. Germline V CDR1 and CDR2: SNHLY, FYNNEI. Trimming left V 2 bases short and J 0 bases short, with 8 bases between. Here the CDR3 reads CASSEQSLSYNEQFF. DNA of the CDR3: TGTGCCAGCAGTGAACAGAGCCTCTCCTACAATGAGCAGTTCTTC.

This sequence joins TRBV7-9 and TRBJ2-2; D gene ambiguous. Trimming removed 1 base from V and 4 bases from J, with 10 bases in between. The CDR3 contains 15 residues. The germline gives CDR1 SEHNR, CDR2 FQNEAQ (reference sequence). CDR3 DNA: TGTGCCAGCAGCTTAGGATCTGGGGTCACCGGGGAGCTGTTTTTT. This encodes CASSLGSGVTGELFF.

The V call is TRBV5-4, the J call TRBJ2-7; D ambiguous. V lost 4 bases and J 1 base, leaving 15 bases between the germline ends. Looked up from germline, CDR1 is SGHNT and CDR2 is YYREEE (reference sequence). This CDR3 is 15 amino acids long. The CDR3: CASSLRPYPSYEQYF. DNA for the CDR3: TGTGCCAGCAGCCTTAGACCTTATCCATCCTACGAGCAGTACTTC.

This chain uses TRBV7-4 with TRBJ1-5; 8 nucleotides agree with TRBD1. With 1 base clipped from V and 1 base from J, the junction kept 0 bases outside the gene matches. The CDR3 covers 15 residues. Per the germline V gene, CDR1 is SGHVT and CDR2 is SQSDAQ. CDR3 residues: CASSLGTGSNQPQHF. The CDR3 DNA reads TGTGCCAGCAGCTTAGGGACAGGGAGCAATCAGCCCCAGCATTTT.

The chain has TRBV30 and TRBJ1-5; 7 bases align to TRBD1. This CDR3 spans 12 amino acids. The V gene's germline CDR1 is GTSNPN and CDR2 SVGIG (reference sequence). Germline trimming cut 5 bases from V and 6 bases from J; bases unmatched to any gene: 4. CDR3 coding DNA: TGTGCCTGGGACAGGGTGGGTCAGCCCCAGCATTTT. Translating gives CAWDRVGQPQHF. Variable domain in full (rest from reference TRBV30 and TRBJ1-5): SQTIHQWPATLVQPVGSPLSLECTVEGTSNPNLYWYRQAAGRGLQLLFYSVGIGQISSEVPQNLSASRPQDRQFILSSKKLLLSDSGFYLCAWDRVGQPQHFGDGTRLSIL.

The chain recombines TRBV5-1 with TRBJ1-2; D possibly corresponds to TRBD1 (5 bases). With 1 base removed from V and 4 bases from J, the gap between germline ends came to 8 bases. Germline values: CDR1 SGHRS, CDR2 YFSETQ. This CDR3 contains 13 residues. This chain's CDR3 is CASSLQGSYGYTF. CDR3 DNA sequence: TGCGCCAGCAGCTTGCAGGGAAGCTATGGCTACACCTTC.

This chain uses TRBV10-3 with TRBJ2-7; 9 nucleotides agree with TRBD1. The CDR3 has 15 residues. The germline gives CDR1 ENHRY, CDR2 SYGVKD. Germline trimming cut 10 bases from V and 4 bases from J; bases unmatched to any gene: 14. The CDR3 is CATREGQGVRYEQYF. CDR3 nucleotides: TGTGCCACAAGAGAGGGACAGGGAGTCAGGTACGAGCAGTACTTC.

CDR3 loop: CASSSTTGSAYEQYF. CDR3 nucleotides: TGTGCCAGCAGCTCCACGACAGGGTCGGCCTACGAGCAGTACTTC. This chain uses TRBV6-7 with TRBJ2-7, with TRBD1 matching over 7 bases. Being an ORF, TRBV6-7 has a function that is uncertain. CDR3 length: 15 residues. V shed 6 bases, J shed 2 bases, and the junction held 10 bases outside the gene matches.

The chain couples TRBV11-1 to TRBJ1-2; D uncertain. This CDR3 spans 13 amino acids. V shed 1 base and J shed 2 bases, with 5 bases lying between them. Germline-derived CDR1 and CDR2 are SGHAT and FQDESV (reference sequence). The CDR3 sequence is CASSLVGNYGYTF. The CDR3 bases are TGTGCCAGCAGCTTAGTTGGAAACTATGGCTACACCTTC. The full variable domain, with the rest looked up from reference TRBV11-1 and TRBJ1-2, is EAEVAQSPRYKITEKSQAVAFWCDPISGHATLYWYRQILGQGPELLVQFQDESVVDDSQLPKDRFSAERLKGVDSTLKIQPAELGDSAMYLCASSLVGNYGYTFGSGTRLTVV.

The chain combines TRBV7-9 with TRBJ1-4, with D tentatively TRBD1 (6 bases). Germline assignment: CDR1 SEHNR and CDR2 FQNEAQ (reference sequence). The CDR3 spans 14 residues. V was clipped by 4 bases and J by 7 bases, with 13 bases between them. Here the CDR3 reads CASSSLEGGEKLFF. The CDR3 region has the DNA TGTGCCAGCAGCTCGCTCGAAGGGGGTGAAAAACTGTTTTTT.